A selection of T cell receptor beta chains follows, all from one sample in a study of blood T cell repertoires in COVID-19. The table came from immunoSEQ multiplex PCR; TCRdb's copy has only in-frame clones and leaves some out. The table records 300,000 to 450,000 clones, around 87% of them present only once. Sequencing input: peripheral blood. All receptors derive from a human donor in a cohort sampled during active COVID-19. Both conserved end residues are part of each CDR3. The D gene is left open where the match is weak. The listing skips clone size in some rows; elsewhere it reads once, few, many or a size class.

- | TRBJ2-5 | TRBV5-4 | - | CASSLGGDLGETQYF | TGTGCCAGCAGCTTGGGCGGGGATCTAGGAGAGACCCAGTACTTC
- | TRBJ2-2 | TRBV7-3 | TRBD2 | CASSPSLAGVKVTGELFF | TGTGCCAGCAGCCCAAGCCTAGCGGGAGTTAAGGTGACCGGGGAGCTGTTTTTT
- | TRBJ2-5 | TRBV7-2 | TRBD2 | CASRLTSGGETQYF | TGTGCCAGCAGACTAACTAGCGGGGGAGAGACCCAGTACTTC
few | TRBJ1-2 | TRBV27 | - | CASSYSPGYGYTF | TGTGCCAGCAGTTACTCTCCCGGCTATGGCTACACCTTC
- | TRBJ1-3 | TRBV9 | - | CASSVALTGSGNTIYF | TGTGCCAGCAGCGTAGCCCTCACAGGCTCGGGAAACACCATATATTTT
- | TRBJ1-1 | TRBV5-1 | - | CASSWTAGANTEAFF | TGCGCCAGCAGCTGGACCGCGGGCGCCAACACTGAAGCTTTCTTT
few | TRBJ2-2 | TRBV5-1 | - | CASSLWTTGELFF | TGCGCCAGCAGCTTGTGGACTACCGGGGAGCTGTTTTTT
- | TRBJ2-3 | TRBV7-2 | - | CASSLGPRDTQYF | TGTGCCAGCAGCTTAGGGCCCAGAGATACGCAGTATTTT
few | TRBJ1-2 | TRBV6-5 | - | CASSPRDSNYGYTF | TGTGCCAGCAGTCCGCGGGACTCTAACTATGGCTACACCTTC
once | TRBJ1-2 | TRBV3-1/TRBV3-2 | - | CASSPPGSTYGYTF | TGTGCCAGCAGCCCTCCCGGGTCCACCTATGGCTACACCTTC
- | TRBJ1-2 | TRBV5-1 | - | CASSLYINYGYTF | TGCGCCAGCAGCTTGTATATTAACTATGGCTACACCTTC
- | TRBJ1-1 | TRBV6-5 | - | CASSYSSFGNTEAFF | TGTGCCAGCAGTTACTCGTCCTTCGGGAACACTGAAGCTTTCTTT
- | TRBJ1-5 | TRBV11-2 | TRBD1 | CASSEQGSNQPQHF | TGTGCCAGCAGCGAACAGGGGAGCAATCAGCCCCAGCATTTT
- | TRBJ1-5 | TRBV6-5 | - | CASKQGNQPQHF | TGTGCCAGTAAACAGGGCAATCAGCCCCAGCATTTT
- | TRBJ1-2 | TRBV5-1 | TRBD1 | CASSPPTTGGLSGYTF | TGCGCCAGCAGCCCTCCAACAACAGGGGGCTTATCAGGCTACACCTTC
- | TRBJ2-7 | TRBV2 | TRBD2 | CASNGLAGAHEQYF | TGTGCCAGCAACGGACTAGCGGGAGCTCACGAGCAGTACTTC
- | TRBJ2-1 | TRBV28 | TRBD2 | CASSYPPGLAGGPSPNEQFF | TGTGCCAGCAGTTACCCCCCGGGACTAGCGGGAGGGCCTTCCCCTAATGAGCAGTTCTTC
- | TRBJ2-6 | TRBV10-3 | TRBD2 | CAISVTGGPSGANVLTF | TGTGCCATCAGTGTGACGGGGGGTCCCTCTGGGGCCAACGTCCTGACTTTC
- | TRBJ1-2 | TRBV7-2 | TRBD1 | CASSAGTGGSGYTF | TGTGCCAGCAGCGCCGGGACAGGGGGCTCTGGCTACACCTTC
- | TRBJ2-5 | TRBV19 | TRBD2 | CASSPQRGGPETQYF | TGTGCCAGTAGTCCACAGCGGGGGGGCCCGGAGACCCAGTACTTC
- | TRBJ2-2 | TRBV5-1 | - | CASSPGQIAGELFF | TGCGCCAGCAGCCCCGGACAAATCGCCGGGGAGCTGTTTTTT
- | TRBJ2-5 | TRBV15 | TRBD2 | CATSRDGRTSGGQETQYF | TGTGCCACCAGCAGAGATGGACGGACTAGCGGGGGGCAAGAGACCCAGTACTTC
- | TRBJ2-3 | TRBV2 | TRBD2 | CASSERSGGGTDTQYF | TGTGCCAGCAGTGAACGTAGCGGGGGAGGCACAGATACGCAGTATTTT
- | TRBJ1-2 | TRBV5-1 | TRBD1 | CASSLGQGGYGYTF | TGCGCCAGCAGCTTGGGACAGGGAGGCTATGGCTACACCTTC
- | TRBJ1-2 | TRBV11-2 | - | CASSLRLGEGYGYTF | TGTGCCAGCTCCCTACGGCTAGGGGAGGGATATGGCTACACCTTC
- | TRBJ2-1 | TRBV3-1/TRBV3-2 | TRBD2 | CASSQETGTSGYNEQFF | TGTGCCAGCAGCCAAGAAACAGGGACTAGCGGTTACAATGAGCAGTTCTTC
- | TRBJ2-7 | TRBV5-1 | - | CASSLGLVMTGSGYEQYF | TGCGCCAGCAGCTTGGGGCTGGTCATGACAGGCTCAGGGTACGAGCAGTACTTC
- | TRBJ2-1 | TRBV6-2/TRBV6-3 | - | CASSYSFDPGRILDEQFF | TGTGCCAGCAGTTACTCGTTCGACCCAGGGAGGATTCTGGATGAGCAGTTCTTC
many | TRBJ1-2 | TRBV5-4 | TRBD1 | CASSFGQANYGYTF | TGTGCCAGCAGCTTTGGACAGGCTAACTATGGCTACACCTTC
once | TRBJ2-1 | TRBV4-2 | TRBD2 | CASSQPGQREVWNEQFF | TGTGCCAGCAGCCAACCAGGACAGCGGGAGGTCTGGAATGAGCAGTTCTTC
- | TRBJ2-7 | TRBV18 | TRBD1 | CASSAGQGEQYF | TGTGCCAGCTCAGCGGGACAGGGAGAGCAGTACTTC
- | TRBJ1-1 | TRBV18 | - | CASSPTANTEAFF | TGTGCCAGCTCACCCACAGCGAACACTGAAGCTTTCTTT
- | TRBJ2-3 | TRBV6-2/TRBV6-3 | TRBD2 | CASSKKTSGSLDTQYF | TGTGCCAGCAGTAAGAAGACTAGCGGGAGCTTGGATACGCAGTATTTT
once | TRBJ2-5 | TRBV2 | TRBD1 | CASSGDSVETQYF | TGTGCCAGCAGTGGGGACAGTGTGGAGACCCAGTACTTC
- | TRBJ2-7 | TRBV11-2 | - | CASSFQGRLGGEQYF | TGTGCCAGCAGCTTTCAGGGCCGCTTGGGCGGCGAGCAGTACTTC
- | TRBJ1-6 | TRBV7-9 | - | CASSPGPPRDSYNSPLHF | TGTGCCAGCAGCCCTGGGCCCCCACGGGACTCCTATAATTCACCCCTCCACTTT
- | TRBJ2-7 | TRBV2 | - | CASMGRGYYEQYF | TGTGCCAGCATGGGGAGGGGGTACTACGAGCAGTACTTC
few | TRBJ1-1 | TRBV19 | TRBD1 | CASSADRLEAFF | TGTGCCAGTAGTGCGGACAGGCTGGAAGCTTTCTTT
- | TRBJ2-7 | TRBV5-1 | TRBD1 | CASRPTGVSYEQYF | TGCGCCAGCAGGCCAACAGGGGTCTCCTACGAGCAGTACTTC
- | TRBJ2-1 | TRBV7-8 | - | CASSSQGQFYNEQFF | TGTGCCAGCAGCTCCCAGGGGCAATTCTACAATGAGCAGTTCTTC
- | TRBJ1-1 | TRBV4-2 | - | CASSLGTPNTEAFF | TGTGCCAGCAGCCTTGGGACACCGAACACTGAAGCTTTCTTT
few | TRBJ1-5 | TRBV19 | TRBD1 | CASSSLTGAVWPQHF | TGTGCCAGTAGTAGCCTCACAGGGGCGGTTTGGCCCCAGCATTTT
- | TRBJ2-1 | TRBV7-9 | - | CASSLAGLDNEQFF | TGTGCCAGCAGCTTAGCGGGGCTGGACAATGAGCAGTTCTTC
- | TRBJ1-5 | TRBV6-5 | - | CASSGRGDQPQHF | TGTGCCAGCAGCGGACGGGGAGATCAGCCCCAGCATTTT
- | TRBJ2-2 | TRBV27 | TRBD2 | CASTIAGGSGELFF | TGTGCCAGCACAATAGCGGGGGGAAGCGGGGAGCTGTTTTTT
- | TRBJ1-1 | TRBV7-8 | - | CASSLGRGAEAFF | TGTGCCAGCAGCCTAGGGAGAGGAGCTGAAGCTTTCTTT
- | TRBJ2-1 | TRBV25-1 | - | CASSLYNEQFF | TGTGCCAGCAGCTTGTACAATGAGCAGTTCTTC
once | TRBJ2-1 | TRBV30 | - | CAWSIADTPSYNEQFF | TGTGCCTGGAGTATCGCTGACACCCCCTCCTACAATGAGCAGTTCTTC
- | TRBJ2-7 | TRBV30 | - | CAWSVRTVIYEQYF | TGTGCCTGGAGTGTACGCACAGTTATTTACGAGCAGTACTTC